Below are 24 T cell receptor beta chains sequenced from a single sample in a study of T cells in Graves' hyperthyroidism and ophthalmopathy. RNA transcripts served as the template for amplifying TCR beta CDR3 regions. The HTBI primer set served for first-round RT-PCR of the TCR CDR3. One entry per CDR3 protein, called by TCRdb with MiXCR from the multiplex PCR reads. The sample carries fewer than 650,000 distinct CDR3 sequences, around 43% recorded once. The source material was peripheral blood or thyroid tissue (not recorded which). Receptors originate from an adult woman with Graves' disease, either hyperthyroidism or ophthalmopathy (not recorded which).

The chain has TRBV28 and TRBJ2-7; 13 bases are shared with TRBD2. The CDR3 runs to 16 residues. With 1 base clipped from V and 3 bases from J, the junction kept 3 bases outside the gene matches. CDR1 is MDHEN, CDR2 SYDVKM, per germline. The CDR3 coding sequence is TGTGCCAGCAGTTTATTGGGACTAGCGGGAAACTACGAGCAGTACTTC. It specifies CASSLLGLAGNYEQYF.

This chain links TRBV29-1 with TRBJ1-1; TRBD1 matches at 7 bases. There are 14 residues in the CDR3. The V gene's germline CDR1 is SQVTM and CDR2 ANQGSEA. Trimming removed 4 bases from V and 5 bases from J; junction bases left unmatched: 10. CDR3 in amino acids: CSVAPLQGRTEAFF. CDR3 bases: TGCAGCGTTGCCCCGTTACAGGGGCGGACTGAAGCTTTCTTT.

This clonotype has at least ten counts. The chain is built from TRBV10-3 and TRBJ2-2; D is unresolved. Germline lookup yields CDR1 ENHRY and CDR2 SYGVKD. CDR3 length equals 16 residues. Trimming took off 0 bases at V and 0 bases at J, with 8 bases between the two ends. This CDR3 reads CAISESKNPNTGELFF. Here the CDR3 DNA reads TGTGCCATCAGTGAGTCCAAGAACCCGAACACCGGGGAGCTGTTTTTT.

The chain combines TRBV11-2 with TRBJ1-4; D may be TRBD1 (5 bases). The CDR3 spans 14 residues. Germline V CDR1 and CDR2: SGHAT, FQNNGV. Trimming took 0 bases from V and 7 from J, leaving 9 bases between them. The CDR3 DNA follows: TGTGCCAGCAGCTTAGACAGGGCGGTTGAAAAACTGTTTTTT. This sequence encodes CASSLDRAVEKLFF.

This clonotype was counted ten times or more. The V gene is TRBV29-1, the J gene TRBJ1-2; 7 nucleotides line up with TRBD1. Unmatched junction bases numbered 10, after V lost 4 bases and J lost 8 bases. The CDR3 is made up of 13 amino acids. Germline CDR1 SQVTM, CDR2 ANQGSEA. The CDR3 DNA sequence: TGCAGCGTTGCCACCGGGACAGCGTGGGGCTACACCTTC. Translating it yields CSVATGTAWGYTF. The full variable domain, completed using reference TRBV29-1 and TRBJ1-2, is SAVISQKPSRDICQRGTSLTIQCQVDSQVTMMFWYRQQPGQSLTLIATANQGSEATYESGFVIDKFPISRPNLTFSTLTVSNMSPEDSSIYLCSVATGTAWGYTFGSGTRLTVV.

This clonotype appeared many times. The chain is built from TRBV6-1 and TRBJ1-1, with D unclear. The CDR3 totals 15 residues. The germline V and J ends were trimmed by 5 bases and 0 bases, with 13 bases remaining between them. Germline values: CDR1 MNHNS, CDR2 SASEGT. For the CDR3, the DNA is TGTGCCAGCAGTCACGCGACACGGATGAACACTGAAGCTTTCTTT. Residues: CASSHATRMNTEAFF.

This clonotype was seen at least ten times. The chain recombines TRBV12-3 or TRBV12-4 with TRBJ2-7, with TRBD1 identical over 8 bases. CDR3 length equals 13 residues. The V and J ends lost 6 bases and 3 bases, in that order; junction bases with no gene match: 4. The CDR3 region has the DNA TGTGCCAGCAGCGGACAGGGACTCTACGAGCAGTACTTC. Protein product: CASSGQGLYEQYF.

This rearrangement joins TRBV6-1 to TRBJ1-5; D gene uncertain. The CDR3 totals 14 residues. From germline, CDR1 is MNHNS and CDR2 SASEGT. Trimming pared 5 bases from V and 3 bases from J, leaving 11 bases between. The CDR3 DNA follows: TGTGCCAGCAGTTCCGGGCGGAACAATCAGCCCCAGCATTTT. This codes for CASSSGRNNQPQHF.

This clonotype was counted only a few times. The V and J genes are TRBV3-1 and TRBJ1-2; D not certain. The V gene lost 1 base and the J gene lost 0 bases, with 12 bases spanning the gap. The germline V gene has CDR1 LGHDT and CDR2 YNNKEL (reference sequence). The CDR3 length is 16 residues. CDR3 amino acids: CASSQAPNVPNYGYTF. Here the CDR3 DNA reads TGTGCCAGCAGCCAAGCCCCTAACGTACCTAACTATGGCTACACCTTC.

This clonotype was detected ten times or more. V and J are TRBV2 and TRBJ1-5; 7 nucleotides match TRBD1. This CDR3 spans 12 amino acids. Per germline, CDR1 SNHLY and CDR2 FYNNEI. J was trimmed by 3 bases and V by 10 bases; bases with no gene match: 3. The CDR3 region is CATQGDNQPQHF. As DNA, the CDR3 is TGTGCCACCCAGGGGGACAATCAGCCCCAGCATTTT.

This clonotype was counted at least ten times. The J gene is TRBJ2-2, the V gene TRBV11-2; 10 nucleotides align to TRBD1. V was pared by 5 bases and J by 6 bases, with 12 bases of the junction left unmatched. CDR3 length: 17 amino acids. The germline gives CDR1 SGHAT, CDR2 FQNNGV. CDR3 sequence: CASSATPGQGLAGELFF. The CDR3 DNA reads TGTGCCAGCAGCGCCACACCGGGACAGGGGCTCGCCGGGGAGCTGTTTTTT. Complete variable domain (other parts from reference TRBV11-2 and TRBJ2-2): EAGVAQSPRYKIIEKRQSVAFWCNPISGHATLYWYQQILGQGPKLLIQFQNNGVVDDSQLPKDRFSAERLKGVDSTLKIQPAKLEDSAVYLCASSATPGQGLAGELFFGEGSRLTVL.

This chain links TRBV7-2 with TRBJ1-6; 9 nucleotides agree with TRBD1. CDR1 SGHTA and CDR2 FQGNSA come from the germline V gene. With 1 base clipped from V and 9 bases from J, the junction kept 4 bases outside the gene matches. This CDR3 has 15 amino acids. In nucleotides, the CDR3 is TGTGCCAGCAGCTTAGGGGGACAGGGTTTTTCACCCCTCCACTTT. This encodes CASSLGGQGFSPLHF. Looking up the rest from reference TRBV7-2 and TRBJ1-6 gives the full variable domain: GAGVSQSPSNKVTEKGKDVELRCDPISGHTALYWYRQSLGQGLEFLIYFQGNSAPDKSGLPSDRFSAERTGGSVSTLTIQRTQQEDSAVYLCASSLGGQGFSPLHFGNGTRLTVT.

This clonotype was seen many times. This sequence joins TRBV20-1 and TRBJ1-3; perhaps TRBD1 as D (5 bases). Germline V gene lookup returns CDR1 DFQATT and CDR2 SNEGSKA (reference sequence). The CDR3 contains 15 residues. V dropped 0 bases and J dropped 0 bases, with 9 bases sitting between them. This CDR3 is CSAREDSLSGNTIYF. CDR3 nucleotides: TGCAGTGCTAGAGAAGACAGCCTCTCTGGAAACACCATATATTTT.

The sample holds a few counts of this clonotype. V gene TRBV29-1 combines with J gene TRBJ2-5; 7 positions agree with TRBD2. Germline values: CDR1 SQVTM, CDR2 ANQGSEA. The CDR3 consists of 13 residues. V lost 4 bases and J lost 5; bases outside the gene matches: 7. The CDR3 reads CSVGGGGVETQYF. CDR3 coding DNA: TGCAGCGTTGGGGGCGGGGGAGTGGAGACCCAGTACTTC.

This clonotype was detected only once. The chain employs TRBV12-3 or TRBV12-4 and TRBJ1-5, with 7 bases aligning to TRBD1. The CDR3 runs to 14 residues. V trimming: 5 bases; J trimming: 11 bases; junction bases outside the gene matches: 12. CDR3 in amino acids: CASSPPGQEETQHF. The CDR3 coding sequence is TGTGCCAGCAGTCCACCCGGACAGGAGGAGACCCAGCATTTT.

The sample holds a few counts of this clonotype. The chain joins TRBV29-1 to TRBJ2-5, with 12 bases that match TRBD1. The CDR3 spans 15 residues. J lost 4 bases, V lost 6 bases, and 9 bases had no gene match. The V gene's germline CDR1 is SQVTM and CDR2 ANQGSEA. The CDR3 reads CSVETGQGAAETQYF. As DNA, the CDR3 is TGCAGCGTAGAGACGGGACAGGGGGCGGCAGAGACCCAGTACTTC.

V usage is TRBV5-1 and J usage is TRBJ2-3; D gene unclear. Germline assignment: CDR1 SGHRS and CDR2 YFSETQ. The V end was cut by 0 bases, the J end by 1 base, with 9 bases between. This CDR3 has 15 amino acids. CDR3 sequence reads: CASSLAVAGTDTQYF. The CDR3 bases are TGCGCCAGCAGCTTGGCCGTGGCGGGCACAGATACGCAGTATTTT.

This clonotype appeared many times. This chain joins TRBV10-2 and TRBJ1-2, with D maybe TRBD1 (6 bases). V lost 4 bases, J lost 4 bases, and 19 bases lay in between. The germline V gene encodes CDR1 WSHSY and CDR2 SAAADI. The CDR3 is 16 residues long. CDR3 sequence reads: CASSGERGGNTYGYTF. The CDR3 nucleotides are TGCGCCAGCAGTGGTGAAAGGGGGGGAAACACCTATGGCTACACCTTC.

This clonotype was detected many times. This chain joins TRBV12-3 or TRBV12-4 and TRBJ1-4; no firm D call. V lost 3 bases and J lost 7, with 9 bases in between. CDR3 size: 13 residues. The CDR3 reads CASSFVTAEKLFF. CDR3 DNA: TGTGCCAGCAGTTTTGTAACCGCTGAAAAACTGTTTTTT.

There are many counts of this clonotype. The rearrangement uses TRBV13 and TRBJ1-1; D uncertain. The CDR3 contains 13 residues. Deletions cut 2 bases from V and 4 bases from J, with 8 bases between. Germline CDR1 PRHDT, CDR2 FYEKMQ (reference sequence). CDR3: CASSLRGFTEAFF. The CDR3, as DNA: TGTGCCAGCAGCTTAAGAGGGTTCACTGAAGCTTTCTTT.

This clonotype was seen only once. V usage is TRBV7-2 and J usage is TRBJ2-5, with D perhaps TRBD1 or TRBD2 (6 bases each). The V gene lost 2 bases and the J gene lost 5 bases, with 15 bases spanning the gap. The CDR3 has 15 residues. CDR1 SGHTA and CDR2 FQGNSA come from the germline V gene. This CDR3 is CASSLYGGELETQYF. The CDR3 DNA sequence: TGTGCCAGCAGCTTATACGGGGGCGAATTGGAGACCCAGTACTTC.

As to this clonotype: The junction departs from the called germline gene at one end, perhaps through a read error. The chain has TRBV7-8 and TRBJ1-2; weak D call: TRBD1 (6 bases). Looked up from germline, CDR1 is SGHVS and CDR2 is FQNEAQ. The CDR3 totals 15 residues. DNA of the CDR3: TGCGCCAGCAGCCCCGTTGGGGGGCGGGAGTATGGCTACACCTTC. Encoded protein: CASSPVGGREYGYTF.

The rearrangement uses TRBV15 and TRBJ1-3, with 11 positions matching TRBD1. Germline trimming cut 3 bases from V and 8 bases from J; bases unmatched to any gene: 6. CDR1 LNHNV and CDR2 YYDKDF come from the germline V gene (reference sequence). The CDR3 sequence is 15 residues long. CDR3 sequence (DNA): TGTGCCACCAGCAGGAGGACAGGGGGCGCTTACACCATATATTTT. Translated, it gives CATSRRTGGAYTIYF.

The table lists this clonotype with a few counts. The rearrangement uses TRBV15 and TRBJ2-1; tentatively, D is TRBD1 (6 bases). Germline V CDR1 and CDR2: LNHNV, YYDKDF (reference sequence). Trimming cost V 2 bases and J 9 bases, with 14 bases left between them. The CDR3 runs 14 residues. The CDR3 protein is CATSRMTGLGEQFF. The CDR3 region has the DNA TGTGCCACCAGCAGAATGACAGGACTCGGTGAGCAGTTCTTC.